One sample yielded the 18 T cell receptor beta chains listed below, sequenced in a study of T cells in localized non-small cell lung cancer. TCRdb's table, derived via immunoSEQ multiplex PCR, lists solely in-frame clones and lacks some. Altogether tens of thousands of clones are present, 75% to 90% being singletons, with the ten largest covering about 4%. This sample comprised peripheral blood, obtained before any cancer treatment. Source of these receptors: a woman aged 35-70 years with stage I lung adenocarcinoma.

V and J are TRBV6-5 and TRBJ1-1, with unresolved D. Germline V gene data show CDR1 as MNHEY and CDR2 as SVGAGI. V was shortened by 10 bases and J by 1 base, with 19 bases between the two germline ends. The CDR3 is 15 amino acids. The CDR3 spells CAIARAGVGNTEAFF. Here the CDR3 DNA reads TGTGCCATCGCCCGGGCTGGGGTGGGGAACACTGAAGCTTTCTTT.

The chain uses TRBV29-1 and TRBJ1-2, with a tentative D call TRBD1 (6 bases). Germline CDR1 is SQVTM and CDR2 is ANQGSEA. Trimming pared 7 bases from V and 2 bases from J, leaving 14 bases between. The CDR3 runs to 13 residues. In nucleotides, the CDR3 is TGCAGCGCCCGGGACACAGGAAACTATGGCTACACCTTC. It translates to CSARDTGNYGYTF.

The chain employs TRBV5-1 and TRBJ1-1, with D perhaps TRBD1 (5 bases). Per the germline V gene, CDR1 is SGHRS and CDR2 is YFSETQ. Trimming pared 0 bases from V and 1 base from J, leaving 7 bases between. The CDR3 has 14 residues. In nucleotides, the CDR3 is TGCGCCAGCAGCTTGGGCGGGGCGAACACTGAAGCTTTCTTT. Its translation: CASSLGGANTEAFF.

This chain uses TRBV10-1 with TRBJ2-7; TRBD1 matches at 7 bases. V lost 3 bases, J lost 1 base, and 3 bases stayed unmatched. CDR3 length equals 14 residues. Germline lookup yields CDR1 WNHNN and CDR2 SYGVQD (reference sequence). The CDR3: CASSDYRGSYEQYF. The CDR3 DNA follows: TGCGCCAGCAGTGATTACAGGGGATCCTACGAGCAGTACTTC.

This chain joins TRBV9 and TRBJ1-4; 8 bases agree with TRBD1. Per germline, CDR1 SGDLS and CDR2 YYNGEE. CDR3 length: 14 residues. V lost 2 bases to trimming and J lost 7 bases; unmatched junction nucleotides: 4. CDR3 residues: CASSVSGGLEKLFF. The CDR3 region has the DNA TGTGCCAGCAGCGTTTCAGGGGGCCTTGAAAAACTGTTTTTT.

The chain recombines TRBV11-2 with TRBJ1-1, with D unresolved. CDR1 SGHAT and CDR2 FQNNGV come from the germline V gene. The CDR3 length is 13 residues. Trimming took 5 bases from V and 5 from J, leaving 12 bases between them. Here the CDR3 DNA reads TGTGCCAGCAGCGCCGCTATCGGAACTGAAGCTTTCTTT. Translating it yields CASSAAIGTEAFF.

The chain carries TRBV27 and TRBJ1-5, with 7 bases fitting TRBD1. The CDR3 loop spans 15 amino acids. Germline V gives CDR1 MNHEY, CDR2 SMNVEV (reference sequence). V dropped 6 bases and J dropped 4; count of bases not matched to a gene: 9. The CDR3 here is CASSPQPGQNQPQHF. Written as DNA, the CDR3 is TGTGCCAGCAGCCCTCAACCGGGACAGAATCAGCCCCAGCATTTT.

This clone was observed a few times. CDR3 sequence (DNA): TGTGCCAGCAGCCCCGGACAGAGCTCTGGAAACACCATATATTTT. Amino acid sequence: CASSPGQSSGNTIYF. V gene TRBV7-9 combines with J gene TRBJ1-3, with D possibly matching TRBD1 (6 bases). This CDR3 has 15 amino acids. Trimming cost V 5 bases and J 0 bases, with 11 bases left between them. CDR1 is SEHNR and CDR2 is FQNEAQ in the germline V gene (reference sequence).

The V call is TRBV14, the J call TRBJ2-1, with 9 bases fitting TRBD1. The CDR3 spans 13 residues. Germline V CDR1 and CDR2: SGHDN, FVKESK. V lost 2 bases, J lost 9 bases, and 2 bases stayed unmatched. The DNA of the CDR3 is TGTGCCAGCAGCCAACAGACAGGGGGTGAGCAGTTCTTC. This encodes CASSQQTGGEQFF.

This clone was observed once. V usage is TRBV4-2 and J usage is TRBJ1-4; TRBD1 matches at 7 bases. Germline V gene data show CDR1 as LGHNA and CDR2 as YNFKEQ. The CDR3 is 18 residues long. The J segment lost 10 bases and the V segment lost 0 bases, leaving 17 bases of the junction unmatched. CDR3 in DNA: TGTGCCAGCAGCCAAGATCCTTTGGGGACAGATACATCGAGAAAACTGTTTTTT. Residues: CASSQDPLGTDTSRKLFF.

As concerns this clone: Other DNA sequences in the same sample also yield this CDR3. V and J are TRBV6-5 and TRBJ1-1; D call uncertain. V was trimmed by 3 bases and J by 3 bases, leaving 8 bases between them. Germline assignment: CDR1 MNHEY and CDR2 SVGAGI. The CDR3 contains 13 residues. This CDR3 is CASSYPPYTEAFF. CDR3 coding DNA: TGTGCCAGCAGTTATCCCCCGTACACTGAAGCTTTCTTT.

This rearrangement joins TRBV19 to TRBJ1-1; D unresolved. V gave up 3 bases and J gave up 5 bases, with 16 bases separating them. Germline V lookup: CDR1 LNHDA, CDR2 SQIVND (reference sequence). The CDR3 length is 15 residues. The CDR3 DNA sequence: TGTGCCAGTAGTATGAGTGGCACTCGAGGGACTGAAGCTTTCTTT. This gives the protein CASSMSGTRGTEAFF. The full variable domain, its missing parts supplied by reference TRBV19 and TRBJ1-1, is DGGITQSPKYLFRKEGQNVTLSCEQNLNHDAMYWYRQDPGQGLRLIYYSQIVNDFQKGDIAEGYSVSREKKESFPLTVTSAQKNPTAFYLCASSMSGTRGTEAFFGQGTRLTVV.

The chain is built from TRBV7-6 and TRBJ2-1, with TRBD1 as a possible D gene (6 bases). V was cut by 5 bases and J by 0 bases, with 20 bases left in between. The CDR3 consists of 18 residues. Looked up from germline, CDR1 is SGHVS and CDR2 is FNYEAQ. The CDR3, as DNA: TGTGCCAGCAGCCCACTCACAGGGTCAGGGAGCTCCTACAATGAGCAGTTCTTC. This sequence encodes CASSPLTGSGSSYNEQFF.

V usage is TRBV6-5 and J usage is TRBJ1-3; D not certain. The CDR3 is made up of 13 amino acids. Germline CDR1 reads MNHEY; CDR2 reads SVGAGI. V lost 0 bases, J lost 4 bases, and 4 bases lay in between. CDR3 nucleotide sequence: TGTGCCAGCAGTTACTCGAGAGGAAACACCATATATTTT. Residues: CASSYSRGNTIYF.

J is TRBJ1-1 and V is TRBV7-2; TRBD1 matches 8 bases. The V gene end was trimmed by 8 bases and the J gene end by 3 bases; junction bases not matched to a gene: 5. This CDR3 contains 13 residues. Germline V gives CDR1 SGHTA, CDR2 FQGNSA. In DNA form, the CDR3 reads TGTGCCAGCGGACAGGGTCGGGACACTGAAGCTTTCTTT. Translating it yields CASGQGRDTEAFF.

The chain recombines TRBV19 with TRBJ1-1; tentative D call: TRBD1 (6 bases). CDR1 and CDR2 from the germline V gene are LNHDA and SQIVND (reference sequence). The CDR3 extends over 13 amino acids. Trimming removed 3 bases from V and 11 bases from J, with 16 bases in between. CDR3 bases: TGTGCCAGTAGTATTGGACAGAACCTCGGGGCTTTCTTT. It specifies CASSIGQNLGAFF.

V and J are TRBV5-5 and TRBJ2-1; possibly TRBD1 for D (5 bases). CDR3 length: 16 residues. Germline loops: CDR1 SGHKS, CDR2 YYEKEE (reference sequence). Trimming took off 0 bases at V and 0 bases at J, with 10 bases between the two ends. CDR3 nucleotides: TGTGCCAGCAGCTTGGGGGGCAGGGCCTCCTACAATGAGCAGTTCTTC. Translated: CASSLGGRASYNEQFF.

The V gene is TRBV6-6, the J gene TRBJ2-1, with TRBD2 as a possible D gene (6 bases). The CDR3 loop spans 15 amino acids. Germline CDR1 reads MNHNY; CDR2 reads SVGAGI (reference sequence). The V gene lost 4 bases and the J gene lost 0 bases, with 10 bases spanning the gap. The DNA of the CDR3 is TGTGCCAGCAGTTTAGGCGGGGTCTCCTACAATGAGCAGTTCTTC. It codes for CASSLGGVSYNEQFF.